One sample yielded the 15 T cell receptor beta chains listed below, sequenced in a study of blood T cell repertoires in COVID-19. Measured with immunoSEQ multiplex PCR; TCRdb has only the in-frame clones, and not every one. The sample carries about 72,000 clones, 82% recorded once. Sequenced sample: peripheral blood. All receptors come from a human donor in a cohort sampled during active COVID-19.

The rearrangement joins TRBV5-6 to TRBJ1-2, with unresolved D. Looked up from germline, CDR1 is SGHDT and CDR2 is YYEEEE. This CDR3 has 12 residues. V dropped 4 bases and J dropped 3 bases, with 7 bases sitting between them. CDR3 residues: CASSLTDYGYTF. In DNA form, the CDR3 reads TGTGCCAGCAGCCTAACAGACTATGGCTACACCTTC.

V gene TRBV18 combines with J gene TRBJ2-5; D gene unclear. Germline V lookup: CDR1 KGHSH, CDR2 LQKENI. V was pared by 6 bases and J by 3 bases, with 11 bases between. The CDR3 runs 13 residues. CDR3 region: CASSLRAEETQYF. The CDR3 DNA follows: TGTGCCAGCTCCTTGCGAGCCGAAGAGACCCAGTACTTC.

The V call is TRBV7-8, the J call TRBJ1-2; perhaps TRBD1 as D (5 bases). V was trimmed by 2 bases and J by 4 bases, leaving 14 bases between them. Looked up from germline, CDR1 is SGHVS and CDR2 is FQNEAQ. The CDR3 runs to 15 residues. The CDR3 bases are TGTGCCAGCAGCTTAAGTCGGCGACAGCCCTATGGCTACACCTTC. This gives the protein CASSLSRRQPYGYTF. Complete variable domain (other parts from reference TRBV7-8 and TRBJ1-2): GAGVSQSPRYKVAKRGQDVALRCDPISGHVSLFWYQQALGQGPEFLTYFQNEAQLDKSGLPSDRFFAERPEGSVSTLKIQRTQQEDSAVYLCASSLSRRQPYGYTFGSGTRLTVV.

V is TRBV7-9 and J is TRBJ1-2, with TRBD1 as a possible D gene (5 bases). Trimming took off 5 bases at V and 3 bases at J, with 22 bases between the two ends. CDR3 length: 17 amino acids. CDR1 is SEHNR and CDR2 is FQNEAQ in the germline V gene (reference sequence). The CDR3 loop is CASSLLRDFQGDYGYTF. DNA for the CDR3: TGTGCCAGCAGCCTACTCCGGGACTTCCAGGGTGACTATGGCTACACCTTC.

The chain carries TRBV7-2 and TRBJ2-3; perhaps TRBD2 as D (5 bases). This CDR3 is 14 amino acids long. Between the trimmed V and J ends, which lost 1 base and 5 bases, there was a span of 10 bases. Germline V gene lookup returns CDR1 SGHTA and CDR2 FQGNSA. The CDR3 reads CASSLVLAGDTQYF. DNA for the CDR3: TGTGCCAGCAGCTTAGTTCTAGCAGGAGATACGCAGTATTTT.

The V call is TRBV10-3, the J call TRBJ2-7, with a weak D call TRBD1 (6 bases). CDR1 is ENHRY and CDR2 is SYGVKD in the germline V gene. The CDR3 runs to 18 residues. V gave up 4 bases and J gave up 2 bases, with 24 bases separating them. The CDR3 DNA is TGTGCCATCAGTGGAACAGGGAAACTTAGGTCCCCCACCTACGAGCAGTACTTC. It yields the protein CAISGTGKLRSPTYEQYF.

The genes are TRBV27 and TRBJ2-6, with D possibly matching TRBD1 (5 bases). V was cut by 6 bases and J by 4 bases, with 10 bases left in between. This CDR3 is built from 14 residues. Germline CDR1 and CDR2: MNHEY and SMNVEV (reference sequence). CDR3 sequence reads: CASSRVSGANVLTF. The CDR3 DNA sequence: TGTGCCAGCAGCAGGGTGTCGGGGGCCAACGTCCTGACTTTC.

This clone occurred a few times. The gene calls are TRBV19 and TRBJ1-1; 8 bases map to TRBD1. V lost 4 bases to trimming and J lost 9 bases; unmatched junction nucleotides: 4. This CDR3 region has 12 residues. Germline CDR1 is LNHDA and CDR2 is SQIVND (reference sequence). CDR3 sequence (DNA): TGTGCCAGTAGTACCCGACAGGGGAAAGCTTTCTTT. This gives the protein CASSTRQGKAFF.

This clone was detected a few times. The V gene is TRBV3-1 (or the pseudogene TRBV3-2), the J gene TRBJ1-2; perhaps TRBD1 as D (5 bases). The ends were cut back, 4 bases at V and 8 bases at J, with 20 bases in the middle. The CDR3 extends over 15 amino acids. The V gene's germline CDR1 is LGHDT and CDR2 YNNKEL (reference sequence). CDR3 in DNA: TGTGCCAGCAGCCGAGGCCCGGGACTCGGAGGGGGCTACACCTTC. Translation: CASSRGPGLGGGYTF.

The chain uses TRBV6-5 and TRBJ1-1; D gene uncertain. Germline assignment: CDR1 MNHEY and CDR2 SVGAGI. This CDR3 has 14 residues. V gave up 0 bases and J gave up 5 bases, with 10 bases separating them. CDR3 sequence (DNA): TGTGCCAGCAGTTACTCAAGCGGATGGACTGAAGCTTTCTTT. Translated, it gives CASSYSSGWTEAFF.

J is TRBJ2-6 and V is TRBV18; no clear D gene. Germline-derived CDR1 and CDR2 are KGHSH and LQKENI. V was cut by 1 base and J by 0 bases, with 22 bases left in between. This CDR3 has 21 amino acids. The CDR3 spells CASSPLVDARPRSSGANVLTF. The DNA for the CDR3 is TGTGCCAGCTCACCACTTGTCGATGCCAGGCCCCGAAGCTCTGGGGCCAACGTCCTGACTTTC.

The rearrangement uses TRBV7-6 and TRBJ1-4; 8 nucleotides agree with TRBD1. Unmatched junction bases numbered 8, after V lost 5 bases and J lost 6 bases. The germline CDR1 and CDR2 sequences are SGHVS and FNYEAQ. CDR3 length equals 15 residues. In DNA, the CDR3 is TGTGCCAGCAGCCCTCGACAGGGGAGGGATGAAAAACTGTTTTTT. This translates into CASSPRQGRDEKLFF.

The chain joins TRBV6-5 to TRBJ2-7; TRBD1 matches 7 bases. Germline trimming cut 7 bases from V and 5 bases from J; bases unmatched to any gene: 5. The CDR3 extends over 12 amino acids. Germline CDR1 MNHEY, CDR2 SVGAGI. The CDR3 here is CASMRGGDEQYF. In DNA form, the CDR3 reads TGTGCCAGCATGCGAGGGGGCGACGAGCAGTACTTC.

V and J are TRBV27 and TRBJ2-7; tentative D call: TRBD2 (7 bases). The CDR3 runs 15 residues. Germline values: CDR1 MNHEY, CDR2 SMNVEV (reference sequence). V was trimmed by 4 bases and J by 1 base, leaving 14 bases between them. The CDR3: CASSSRRGGSYEQYF. The CDR3 DNA sequence: TGTGCCAGCAGTTCCCGCAGGGGAGGGTCCTACGAGCAGTACTTC.

CDR3 in amino acids: CASGSWGPYSNQPQHF. The CDR3 region has the DNA TGTGCCAGCGGCAGCTGGGGGCCGTATAGCAATCAGCCCCAGCATTTT. This rearrangement joins TRBV5-6 to TRBJ1-5; D is perhaps TRBD1 (6 bases). Germline V gene data show CDR1 as SGHDT and CDR2 as YYEEEE. V was cut by 7 bases and J by 0 bases, with 17 bases left in between. The CDR3 is 16 amino acids.